The TCR beta chain under discussion was sequenced for a study of cytomegalovirus exposure and HLA in healthy donors. CDR3 length: 19 amino acids. Germline CDR1 reads MGHRA; CDR2 reads YSYEKL. V trimming: 0 bases; J trimming: 0 bases; junction bases outside the gene matches: 9. Primers: 60 Vbeta forward and 13 Jbeta reverse. Some clones are missing from TCRdb's copy, which holds only in-frame ones; the method was immunoSEQ multiplex PCR. The repertoire table contains under 250,000 clones. Study-level points and caveats: A later analysis found common viral pathogens apparently linked to several of the most significant clusters.

Points on this clone: No antigen is known for it.

The chain links TRBV4-1 to TRBJ2-3; 10 nucleotides match TRBD2. The clonotype comes from a girl aged 2-10 years in good health and CMV-seropositive. Sequencing was done on a sample of PBMCs. CDR3 in amino acids: CASSQEGLAGVSSTDTQYF. CDR3 nucleotide sequence: TGCGCCAGCAGCCAAGAGGGGCTAGCGGGAGTGTCTAGCACAGATACGCAGTATTTT.